This T cell receptor (beta chain) is drawn from a study of cytomegalovirus exposure and HLA in healthy donors. The protocol was immunoSEQ multiplex PCR, while the TCRdb copy is restricted to in-frame clones and leaves out a portion. Seen here are over 250,000 clones, 65% to 90% observed once, and the top ten hold more than 0.8%. General study findings and limits: Published work reported that the classifier diagnosed cytomegalovirus status with high specificity and sensitivity. Associated with cytomegalovirus, according to the listing, were 170 or so TCR beta chains. TCR clusters originating in the first cohort tended to co-occur in the 110 or so validation repertoires, according to a later analysis. As confirmed in vitro, three CMV-associated chains were specific for CMV antigens.

About this clone: Its antigen remains unidentified.

The CDR3 spans 14 residues. Trimming cost V 2 bases and J 4 bases, with 12 bases left between them. Germline CDR1 and CDR2: SGHAT and FQNNGV. Sequencing was carried out using PBMCs. V and J are TRBV11-2 and TRBJ2-7; D is perhaps TRBD2 (5 bases). The source of this sequence is a woman aged 18-30 years in good health and CMV-seronegative. The CDR3, as DNA: TGTGCCAGCAGCTTAAGGGAGCTGGTTTACGAGCAGTACTTC. It translates to CASSLRELVYEQYF.